This T cell receptor beta chain was sequenced for a study of T cells after yellow fever vaccination. This clonotype was detected many times. TCRdb re-analysed the 5' RACE reads in MiXCR, keeping a single row per CDR3 protein. Among under 300,000 distinct CDR3 sequences listed, about 7% were seen once. The germline V gene encodes CDR1 SGHVS and CDR2 FNYEAQ. Trimming removed 5 bases from V and 4 bases from J; junction bases left unmatched: 8. The CDR3 has 14 residues. This TCR was recovered from a man under 40 who received the YFV17D yellow fever vaccine. Sequenced material: CD4+ T cells sorted from PBMCs, taken 15 days after the yellow fever booster vaccination. The V and J genes are TRBV7-6 and TRBJ2-7; 7 positions agree with TRBD2. CDR3 DNA sequence: TGTGCCAGCAGCCCACGGAGCGGGACGTACGAGCAGTACTTC. It is translated as CASSPRSGTYEQYF.